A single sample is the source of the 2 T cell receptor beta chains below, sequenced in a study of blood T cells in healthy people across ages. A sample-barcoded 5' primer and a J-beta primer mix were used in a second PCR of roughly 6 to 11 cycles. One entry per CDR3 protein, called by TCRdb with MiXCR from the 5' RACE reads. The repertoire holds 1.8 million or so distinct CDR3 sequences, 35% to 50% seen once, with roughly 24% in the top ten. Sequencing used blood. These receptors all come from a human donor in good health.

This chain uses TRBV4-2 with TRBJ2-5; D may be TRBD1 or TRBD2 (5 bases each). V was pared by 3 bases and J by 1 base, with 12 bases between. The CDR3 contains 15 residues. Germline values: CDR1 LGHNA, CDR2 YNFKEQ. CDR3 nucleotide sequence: TGTGCCAGCAGCCAGGTGCCGGGGACCCAAGAGACCCAGTACTTC. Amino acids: CASSQVPGTQETQYF.

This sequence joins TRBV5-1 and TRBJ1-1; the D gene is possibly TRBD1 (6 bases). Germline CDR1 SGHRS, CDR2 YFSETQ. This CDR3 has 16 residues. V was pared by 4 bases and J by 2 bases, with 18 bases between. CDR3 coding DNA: TGCGCCAGCAGCCACCCGGGTCGGGACACCAACACTGAAGCTTTCTTT. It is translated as CASSHPGRDTNTEAFF.